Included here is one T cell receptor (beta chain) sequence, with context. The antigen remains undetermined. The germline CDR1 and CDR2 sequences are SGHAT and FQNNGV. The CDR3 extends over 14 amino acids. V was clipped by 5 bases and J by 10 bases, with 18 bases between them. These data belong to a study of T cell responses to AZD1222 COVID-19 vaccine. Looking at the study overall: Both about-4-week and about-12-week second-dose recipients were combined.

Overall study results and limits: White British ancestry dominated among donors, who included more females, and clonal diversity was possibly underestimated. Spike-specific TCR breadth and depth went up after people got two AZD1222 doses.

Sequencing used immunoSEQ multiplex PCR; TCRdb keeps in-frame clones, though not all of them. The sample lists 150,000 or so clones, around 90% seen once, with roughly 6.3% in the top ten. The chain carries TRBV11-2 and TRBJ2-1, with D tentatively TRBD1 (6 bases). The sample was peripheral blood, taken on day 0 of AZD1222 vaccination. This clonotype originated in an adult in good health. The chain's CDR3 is CASSPRLGAAEQFF. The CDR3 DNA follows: TGTGCCAGCAGCCCCCGGTTGGGGGCCGCGGAGCAGTTCTTC.